The 25 T cell receptor beta chains in this list originate from one sample, sequenced in a study of shared clonotypes between healthy human individuals. Profiled with immunoSEQ multiplex PCR; TCRdb holds only in-frame clones, not every one. The sample includes about 2 million clones, 90% to 95% of them seen just once. The sequencing sample was made of naive CD4+ T cells sorted from blood. Subset reported: CD45RA+ positively selected. Receptors were obtained from a man between 18 and 29 years old in good health.

The chain employs TRBV5-5 and TRBJ2-7; TRBD1 or TRBD2 may be the D gene (5 bases each). The CDR3 is 15 residues long. Germline V gene sequence: CDR1 SGHKS, CDR2 YYEKEE (reference sequence). V was cut by 6 bases and J by 3 bases, with 19 bases left in between. The CDR3 spells CASTLTLFGGYEQYF. In DNA, the CDR3 is TGTGCCAGCACCCTGACCCTTTTTGGGGGCTACGAGCAGTACTTC.

The J gene is TRBJ2-1, the V gene TRBV9; the match to TRBD1 covers 7 bases. This CDR3 region has 15 residues. Unmatched junction bases numbered 8, after V lost 4 bases and J lost 4 bases. Germline assignment: CDR1 SGDLS and CDR2 YYNGEE. CDR3 DNA sequence: TGTGCCAGCAGCCCCCAGGGGGACGAATACAATGAGCAGTTCTTC. Translated, it gives CASSPQGDEYNEQFF. The entire variable domain, with the rest obtained from reference TRBV9 and TRBJ2-1, is as follows: DSGVTQTPKHLITATGQRVTLRCSPRSGDLSVYWYQQSLDQGLQFLIQYYNGEERAKGNILERFSAQQFPDLHSELNLSSLELGDSALYFCASSPQGDEYNEQFFGPGTRLTVL.

J is TRBJ2-5 and V is TRBV5-1; the match to TRBD1 covers 7 bases. In germline, CDR1 is SGHRS, CDR2 YFSETQ. This CDR3 contains 17 residues. Germline trimming cut 4 bases from V and 5 bases from J; bases unmatched to any gene: 17. CDR3 coding DNA: TGCGCCAGCAGCCCTACTATACCCCGACAGGGCCGGGAGACCCAGTACTTC. This encodes CASSPTIPRQGRETQYF.

The rearrangement joins TRBV5-1 to TRBJ1-5; D gene ambiguous. The CDR3 loop spans 15 amino acids. Germline-derived CDR1 and CDR2 are SGHRS and YFSETQ. V was clipped by 0 bases and J by 2 bases, with 9 bases between them. CDR3 protein: CASSLDGYGNQPQHF. In nucleotides, the CDR3 is TGCGCCAGCAGCTTGGACGGATATGGCAATCAGCCCCAGCATTTT. Full variable domain (remainder filled in from reference TRBV5-1 and TRBJ1-5): KAGVTQTPRYLIKTRGQQVTLSCSPISGHRSVSWYQQTPGQGLQFLFEYFSETQRNKGNFPGRFSGRQFSNSRSEMNVSTLELGDSALYLCASSLDGYGNQPQHFGDGTRLSIL.

This clone is a singleton in its sample. This chain links TRBV10-3 with TRBJ1-2, with 7 bases matching TRBD1. The junction had 2 bases not matched to a gene; V was cut back by 3 bases and J by 7 bases. The CDR3 is 12 amino acids. Germline CDR1 ENHRY, CDR2 SYGVKD. The CDR3 region has the DNA TGTGCCATCAGTGAACAGGGGACTGGCTACACCTTC. Amino acid sequence: CAISEQGTGYTF.

The chain carries TRBV4-3 and TRBJ2-1, with 8 bases matching TRBD1. Trimming at V came to 3 bases and at J to 5 bases, leaving 6 bases not matched to a gene. The CDR3 has 15 residues. The germline V gene has CDR1 LGHNA and CDR2 YSLEER. The CDR3 here is CASSQSGTGNNEQFF. CDR3 DNA sequence: TGCGCCAGCAGCCAGTCCGGGACAGGTAACAATGAGCAGTTCTTC.

V usage is TRBV5-6 and J usage is TRBJ1-1; D unclear. The CDR3 covers 13 residues. CDR1 and CDR2 (germline): SGHDT, YYEEEE. Trimming took 5 bases from V and 0 from J, leaving 8 bases between them. CDR3 DNA sequence: TGTGCCAGCAGGAAAAGAATGAACACTGAAGCTTTCTTT. Amino acids: CASRKRMNTEAFF.

V usage is TRBV28 and J usage is TRBJ2-3; D not resolved. V was trimmed by 6 bases and J by 0 bases, leaving 16 bases between them. Germline CDR1 is MDHEN and CDR2 is SYDVKM. The CDR3 loop spans 16 amino acids. The DNA of the CDR3 is TGTGCCAGCAGCTCCCCTTCGGGCCTTAGCACAGATACGCAGTATTTT. The encoded protein is CASSSPSGLSTDTQYF.

CDR3 sequence (DNA): TGTGCCAGCAGCCAAGAATCGGAGGGTGCCAAAAACATTCAGTACTTC. Protein: CASSQESEGAKNIQYF. This chain joins TRBV4-2 and TRBJ2-4; possibly TRBD2 for D (6 bases). The CDR3 runs to 16 residues. CDR1 LGHNA and CDR2 YNFKEQ come from the germline V gene. V lost 0 bases and J 1 base, leaving 10 bases between the germline ends.

The chain employs TRBV2 and TRBJ2-7; D gene ambiguous. This CDR3 spans 12 amino acids. V was shortened by 1 base and J by 12 bases, with 13 bases between the two germline ends. The V gene's germline CDR1 is SNHLY and CDR2 FYNNEI. The CDR3 here is CASSEDSNEPYF. The DNA for the CDR3 is TGTGCCAGCAGTGAAGACAGCAATGAACCGTACTTC.

The rearrangement joins TRBV7-2 to TRBJ1-6, with D perhaps matching TRBD1 (5 bases). V lost 2 bases, J lost 10 bases, and 24 bases lay in between. Germline-derived CDR1 and CDR2 are SGHTA and FQGNSA. The CDR3 is 18 amino acids. The CDR3 bases are TGTGCCAGCAGCTTAAAGGGGCGCGGAAGTCTGGTCAACTCACCCCTCCACTTT. Translation: CASSLKGRGSLVNSPLHF.

This clone appeared once. The chain joins TRBV28 to TRBJ1-6; the D gene is possibly TRBD1 (6 bases). CDR3 size: 14 residues. V was clipped by 7 bases and J by 9 bases, with 16 bases between them. The germline CDR1 and CDR2 sequences are MDHEN and SYDVKM. In nucleotides, the CDR3 is TGTGCCAGCATGGGGGGACAAAAGGGTTCACCCCTCCACTTT. Amino acid sequence: CASMGGQKGSPLHF.

The genes are TRBV5-1 and TRBJ2-6; 8 bases align to TRBD1. The V segment lost 2 bases and the J segment 3 bases; nucleotides outside the gene matches: 4. CDR1 is SGHRS, CDR2 YFSETQ, per germline. This CDR3 is built from 16 residues. CDR3 in amino acids: CASSLEGQVGANVLTF. CDR3 DNA: TGCGCCAGCAGCTTAGAGGGACAGGTTGGGGCCAACGTCCTGACTTTC. Full variable domain (remainder filled in from reference TRBV5-1 and TRBJ2-6): KAGVTQTPRYLIKTRGQQVTLSCSPISGHRSVSWYQQTPGQGLQFLFEYFSETQRNKGNFPGRFSGRQFSNSRSEMNVSTLELGDSALYLCASSLEGQVGANVLTFGAGSRLTVL.

The sample holds one count of this clone. The V and J genes are TRBV5-1 and TRBJ2-1; 12 nucleotides agree with TRBD2. CDR1 SGHRS and CDR2 YFSETQ come from the germline V gene. The V gene end was trimmed by 1 base and the J gene end by 4 bases; junction bases not matched to a gene: 3. The CDR3 runs to 16 residues. The CDR3 nucleotides read TGCGCCAGCAGCTTGACACTAGCGGGGGGTTACAATGAGCAGTTCTTC. Translating it yields CASSLTLAGGYNEQFF.

The chain has TRBV7-6 and TRBJ2-7; D might be TRBD2 (5 bases). The V gene's germline CDR1 is SGHVS and CDR2 FNYEAQ. The CDR3 length is 13 residues. Deletions cut 10 bases from V and 7 bases from J, with 20 bases between. CDR3 nucleotide sequence: TGTGCCACCTCACCTATCGGGGTCTCGGAGCAGTACTTC. Encoded protein: CATSPIGVSEQYF.

In DNA form, the CDR3 reads TGTGCCAGCAGCTTAACCCTCAATGAGCAGTTCTTC. Translated, it gives CASSLTLNEQFF. The rearrangement joins TRBV7-9 to TRBJ2-1; no definite D call. V lost 2 bases and J 6 bases, leaving 5 bases between the germline ends. Germline V gene data show CDR1 as SEHNR and CDR2 as FQNEAQ (reference sequence). The CDR3 has 12 residues.

This clone came up once. The gene calls are TRBV7-2 and TRBJ2-7, with a tentative D call TRBD1 (5 bases). The V and J ends lost 1 base and 7 bases respectively, with 11 bases between them. Germline V lookup: CDR1 SGHTA, CDR2 FQGNSA. The CDR3 is 13 residues long. The CDR3: CASSLVTAWEQYF. CDR3 nucleotide sequence: TGTGCCAGCAGCTTAGTGACAGCCTGGGAGCAGTACTTC.

The chain employs TRBV30 and TRBJ1-4; TRBD1 matches at 9 bases. Germline V lookup: CDR1 GTSNPN, CDR2 SVGIG (reference sequence). This CDR3 is 14 amino acids long. The junction had 5 bases not matched to a gene; V was cut back by 1 base and J by 8 bases. The CDR3 here is CAWSGGQGREKLFF. For the CDR3, the DNA is TGTGCCTGGAGTGGGGGACAGGGCAGGGAAAAACTGTTTTTT.

The chain has TRBV28 and TRBJ2-7; possibly TRBD1 for D (5 bases). CDR3 size: 14 residues. Germline V gene data show CDR1 as MDHEN and CDR2 as SYDVKM. Trimming took 3 bases from V and 3 from J, leaving 12 bases between them. This chain's CDR3 is CASSLGIQGYEQYF. The CDR3 bases are TGTGCCAGCAGTTTGGGGATCCAGGGCTACGAGCAGTACTTC.

The chain combines TRBV19 with TRBJ1-2, with D possibly matching TRBD1 (6 bases). The CDR3 covers 15 residues. Trimming pared 2 bases from V and 5 bases from J, leaving 15 bases between. CDR1 and CDR2 (germline): LNHDA, SQIVND (reference sequence). CDR3 DNA sequence: TGTGCCAGTAGTATACTTCGAGGGGGTGGATATGGCTACACCTTC. As protein: CASSILRGGGYGYTF.

The J gene is TRBJ2-2, the V gene TRBV2; TRBD2 aligns across 8 bases. J gave up 5 bases and V 4 bases, and 6 bases lay outside the gene matches. The CDR3 loop spans 15 amino acids. Germline-derived CDR1 and CDR2 are SNHLY and FYNNEI. CDR3 protein: CASSVAGGWTGELFF. For the CDR3, the DNA is TGTGCCAGCAGTGTGGCGGGGGGTTGGACCGGGGAGCTGTTTTTT.

The chain uses TRBV18 and TRBJ1-1; D ambiguous. The CDR3 contains 14 residues. In germline, CDR1 is KGHSH, CDR2 LQKENI. Trimming took off 3 bases at V and 4 bases at J, with 12 bases between the two ends. The CDR3: CASSPGPRGTEAFF. As DNA, the CDR3 is TGTGCCAGCTCACCTGGACCCCGTGGCACTGAAGCTTTCTTT.

The chain is built from TRBV5-1 and TRBJ2-5; D is possibly TRBD2 (7 bases). The CDR3 is 14 amino acids. V was pared by 5 bases and J by 4 bases, with 15 bases between. Germline V gene data show CDR1 as SGHRS and CDR2 as YFSETQ. The CDR3 DNA reads as TGCGCCAGCAGTTCGGGGGGCGAGGGAGAGACCCAGTACTTC. Translation: CASSSGGEGETQYF.

This chain links TRBV29-1 with TRBJ2-2; 11 nucleotides match TRBD2. The trim removed 7 bases at V and 5 bases at J, leaving 3 bases unmatched. Germline loops: CDR1 SQVTM, CDR2 ANQGSEA. The length of the CDR3 is 13 residues. Here the CDR3 DNA reads TGCAGCGCCAGACTAGCGGGGACCGGGGAGCTGTTTTTT. It is translated as CSARLAGTGELFF.

The chain employs TRBV19 and TRBJ1-2; TRBD1 might be the D (6 bases). Per germline, CDR1 LNHDA and CDR2 SQIVND (reference sequence). Trimming removed 5 bases at V and 1 base at J, with 11 bases between. The CDR3 covers 14 residues. This CDR3 reads CASSLGQSNYGYTF. CDR3 in DNA: TGTGCCAGTAGTCTCGGACAGAGTAACTATGGCTACACCTTC. The variable domain in full, with the rest retrieved from reference TRBV19 and TRBJ1-2, is DGGITQSPKYLFRKEGQNVTLSCEQNLNHDAMYWYRQDPGQGLRLIYYSQIVNDFQKGDIAEGYSVSREKKESFPLTVTSAQKNPTAFYLCASSLGQSNYGYTFGSGTRLTVV.